Listed below are T cell receptor beta chains from one sample, sequenced in a study of cytomegalovirus exposure and HLA in healthy donors. Data came from immunoSEQ multiplex PCR; TCRdb stores just in-frame clones and leaves some out. This repertoire shows about 130,000 clones, around 79% found once; its top ten account for approximately 2.1%. Sequences were obtained from PBMCs. The origin of the receptors is a woman aged 40 to 50 in good health and CMV-seropositive. CDR3s include the opening cysteine and the closing phenylalanine or tryptophan. D genes are given only for firm matches. Not all rows give a size; the values are once, few, many and, for expanded clones, a class.

clone size | J gene | D gene | V gene | CDR3 DNA | CDR3 protein
few | TRBJ1-3 | TRBD1 | TRBV30 | TGTGCCTGCCCCGGGACAGGGGTTGGAAACACCATATATTTT | CACPGTGVGNTIYF
. | TRBJ2-1 | . | TRBV25-1 | TGTGCCAGCAGTGACCTGAATGAGCAGTTCTTC | CASSDLNEQFF
. | TRBJ2-3 | TRBD2 | TRBV10-3 | TGTGCCATCAGTGGTAGCGGGGGGGCCATCCCAGATACGCAGTATTTT | CAISGSGGAIPDTQYF
few | TRBJ2-4 | TRBD1 | TRBV2 | TGTGCCAGCAGCGAGTTGGGGACAGGGCTGGACCTCGCCAAAAACATTCAGTACTTC | CASSELGTGLDLAKNIQYF
. | TRBJ1-6 | TRBD1 | TRBV7-9 | TGTGCCAGCAGCTTTAGGACAGGGCTTGCTTGGCCCCTCCACTTT | CASSFRTGLAWPLHF
. | TRBJ2-5 | TRBD2 | TRBV5-8 | TGTGCCAGCAGCTTATCCGGGAGGGCAGTTGTGGGAGAGACCCAGTACTTC | CASSLSGRAVVGETQYF
. | TRBJ2-7 | TRBD1 | TRBV7-3 | TGTGCCAGCAGCTTACGGTTAAACGAGGGTAGACAGGGTTTTCAATACGAGCAGTACTTC | CASSLRLNEGRQGFQYEQYF
. | TRBJ2-1 | TRBD2 | TRBV6-5 | TGTGCCAGCAGTCGACGTAGACTAGCGGACAATGAGCAGTTCTTC | CASSRRRLADNEQFF
once | TRBJ2-3 | TRBD1 | TRBV10-3 | TGTGCCATCAGTGACCCCGGGACAGGGGGCAAACAAGATACGCAGTATTTT | CAISDPGTGGKQDTQYF
. | TRBJ2-7 | . | TRBV7-9 | TGTTCCAGCAGCTTAACCCTGGCAGAGCAGTACTTC | CSSSLTLAEQYF
. | TRBJ2-7 | TRBD2 | TRBV28 | TGTGCCAGCAGTCCGGGGGGGTCGACCTCCTACGAGCAGTACTTC | CASSPGGSTSYEQYF
. | TRBJ2-2 | TRBD2 | TRBV28 | TGTGCCAGCAGTCCAATGGGACTAGCGACTCCGAACACCGGGGAGCTGTTTTTT | CASSPMGLATPNTGELFF
. | TRBJ2-1 | TRBD2 | TRBV6-1 | TGTGCCAGCAGTGGGACTAGCTCCTACAATGAGCAGTTCTTC | CASSGTSSYNEQFF
. | TRBJ1-4 | TRBD1 | TRBV5-1 | TGCGCCAGCAGCCCGACAGGGGGCGAGACAACTAATGAAAAACTGTTTTTT | CASSPTGGETTNEKLFF
. | TRBJ2-7 | . | TRBV18 | TGTGCCAGCTCTCTCACCCCACAGAGCTCCTACGAGCAGTACTTC | CASSLTPQSSYEQYF
few | TRBJ2-1 | TRBD2 | TRBV6-1 | TGTGCCAGCAGGGTAGCGGGAGGCAATTACAATGAGCAGTTCTTC | CASRVAGGNYNEQFF
. | TRBJ2-1 | . | TRBV7-9 | TGTGCCAGCAGCTTAGAATCGACTAGGTATGATGAGCAGTTCTTC | CASSLESTRYDEQFF
. | TRBJ2-1 | TRBD2 | TRBV4-3 | TGCGCCAGCAGCCAGGAGTCGGGGGGTACCAATGAGCAGTTCTTC | CASSQESGGTNEQFF
. | TRBJ2-7 | . | TRBV15 | TGTGCCACCAGCAGGCCCAATTTAAACGAGCAGTACTTC | CATSRPNLNEQYF
. | TRBJ2-3 | . | TRBV7-3 | TGTGCCAGCAGCTTAGTAGGCACAGATACGCAGTATTTT | CASSLVGTDTQYF
once | TRBJ1-5 | . | TRBV5-6 | TGTGCCAGCAGCTTGACGGGTCAGCCCCAGCATTTT | CASSLTGQPQHF
once | TRBJ1-5 | . | TRBV28 | TGTGCCAGCTTCACGATGGGAGGGAGGAACAATCAGCCCCAGCATTTT | CASFTMGGRNNQPQHF
. | TRBJ1-4 | TRBD1 | TRBV28 | TGTGCCAGCAGGCAGGGACAGGGAAGGGAAAAACTGTTTTTT | CASRQGQGREKLFF
. | TRBJ1-1 | TRBD1 | TRBV18 | TGTGCCAGCTCACCACCTCCAGGGACAGTCTCGAACACTGAAGCTTTCTTT | CASSPPPGTVSNTEAFF
few | TRBJ2-5 | TRBD1 | TRBV18 | TGTGCCAGCTCAGCCACTGGTCTCCCGGGACAGGGGTACCAAGAGACCCAGTACTTC | CASSATGLPGQGYQETQYF
. | TRBJ2-1 | . | TRBV7-2 | TGTGCCAGCTCACCTAGCGCTTACAATGAGCAGTTCTTC | CASSPSAYNEQFF
. | TRBJ1-1 | . | TRBV27 | TGTGCCAGCACCAGGACAGCGGGGATGGTGGCTGAAGCTTTCTTT | CASTRTAGMVAEAFF
. | TRBJ1-6 | . | TRBV7-2 | TGTGCCAGCAGCCCTACTTACAGGGTGGGTTCCGCCGGCTCACCCCTCCACTTT | CASSPTYRVGSAGSPLHF
. | TRBJ2-6 | . | TRBV19 | TGTGCCAGTAGTCAGGGATGGTCGGCGTCCTTTGGGGCCAACGTCCTGACTTTC | CASSQGWSASFGANVLTF
. | TRBJ2-2 | . | TRBV28 | TGTGCCAGCAGTCTGAACACCGGGGAGCTGTTTTTT | CASSLNTGELFF
. | TRBJ1-2 | TRBD1 | TRBV28 | TGTGCCAGCAGTTTATCCGGGACAGCTTCTAACTATGGCTACACCTTC | CASSLSGTASNYGYTF
once | TRBJ1-5 | TRBD1 | TRBV15 | TGTGCCACCAGCGGGGGGACAGGGGGCAATCAGCCCCAGCATTTT | CATSGGTGGNQPQHF